Listed below are T cell receptor beta chains from one sample, sequenced in a study of OX40 agonist ivuxolimab in advanced cancers. Profiled with immunoSEQ multiplex PCR; TCRdb holds only in-frame clones, not every one. The table shows 60,000 to 85,000 clones, with 88% occurring only once. The sample in question was CD4+ or CD8+ T cells sorted from blood, obtained in a trial of the OX40 agonist ivuxolimab. These TCRs come from an adult with an advanced solid tumor such as melanoma, head and neck, liver or kidney cancer. Both conserved end residues are part of each CDR3. Fields, in order: D gene, clone size, V gene, J gene, CDR3 protein, CDR3 DNA. A D gene is named only where the DNA matches it firmly. Size values are once, few and many counts, or a class for expanded clones, and some rows have none.

D: NA; size: NA; V: TRBV18; J: TRBJ2-5; CDR3: CASSPNRQEETQYF; DNA: TGTGCCAGCTCACCAAATCGACAGGAAGAGACCCAGTACTTC
D: TRBD1; size: once; V: TRBV28; J: TRBJ1-1; CDR3: CASLQGGMNTEAFF; DNA: TGTGCCAGTCTTCAGGGGGGGATGAACACTGAAGCTTTCTTT
D: NA; size: once; V: TRBV28; J: TRBJ1-2; CDR3: CASSLRVRSGYTF; DNA: TGTGCCAGCAGTTTACGGGTCAGAAGCGGCTACACCTTC
D: NA; size: NA; V: TRBV5-1; J: TRBJ2-5; CDR3: CASSLGYQETQYF; DNA: TGCGCCAGCAGCCTGGGGTACCAAGAGACCCAGTACTTC
D: TRBD2; size: NA; V: TRBV5-1; J: TRBJ2-7; CDR3: CASSVGGSLDEQYF; DNA: TGCGCCTCTTCCGTCGGCGGGAGTCTCGACGAGCAGTACTTC
D: NA; size: NA; V: TRBV5-4; J: TRBJ1-2; CDR3: CASSSGASLGSGYTF; DNA: TGTGCCAGCAGCTCCGGAGCGAGTTTAGGCAGTGGCTACACCTTC
D: TRBD2; size: NA; V: TRBV6-6; J: TRBJ2-5; CDR3: CASSYSKRERETQYF; DNA: TGTGCCAGCAGTTACTCGAAGCGGGAGAGGGAGACCCAGTACTTC
D: NA; size: NA; V: TRBV12-5; J: TRBJ2-3; CDR3: CASGLAGTDTQYF; DNA: TGTGCTAGTGGTTTAGCTGGCACAGATACGCAGTATTTT
D: TRBD1; size: once; V: TRBV7-2; J: TRBJ1-1; CDR3: CASTPGQGMNTEAFF; DNA: TGTGCCAGCACCCCGGGACAGGGGATGAACACTGAAGCTTTCTTT
D: NA; size: NA; V: TRBV19; J: TRBJ2-4; CDR3: CASSIGNTWDIQYF; DNA: TGTGCCAGTAGTATAGGAAACACTTGGGACATTCAGTACTTC
D: NA; size: NA; V: TRBV2; J: TRBJ2-3; CDR3: CASGREKTQYF; DNA: TGTGCCAGCGGCCGGGAGAAAACGCAGTATTTT
D: TRBD1; size: NA; V: TRBV2; J: TRBJ2-6; CDR3: CASCGQGIAGANVLTF; DNA: TGTGCCAGCTGTGGACAGGGCATTGCTGGGGCCAACGTCCTGACTTTC
D: TRBD2; size: NA; V: TRBV27; J: TRBJ2-1; CDR3: CASSFGWGVGGSPYNEQFF; DNA: TGTGCCAGCAGTTTCGGGTGGGGGGTTGGCGGGAGCCCCTACAATGAGCAGTTCTTC
D: NA; size: NA; V: TRBV7-8; J: TRBJ2-3; CDR3: CASSFRDSDTDTQYF; DNA: TGTGCCAGCAGCTTCCGGGACTCCGACACAGATACGCAGTATTTT
D: NA; size: NA; V: TRBV11-2; J: TRBJ2-3; CDR3: CASSLTGFTDTQYF; DNA: TGTGCCAGCAGCTTAACAGGGTTCACAGATACGCAGTATTTT
D: NA; size: NA; V: TRBV30; J: TRBJ1-2; CDR3: CAWSVNQNGYTF; DNA: TGTGCCTGGAGTGTTAATCAGAATGGCTACACCTTC
D: TRBD1; size: NA; V: TRBV18; J: TRBJ1-2; CDR3: CASSLTGGGNYGYTF; DNA: TGTGCCAGCTCACTGACAGGGGGCGGTAACTATGGCTACACCTTC
D: TRBD1; size: once; V: TRBV9; J: TRBJ2-2; CDR3: CASSAGQVNTGELFF; DNA: TGTGCCAGCAGCGCAGGACAGGTTAACACCGGGGAGCTGTTTTTT
D: NA; size: once; V: TRBV7-9; J: TRBJ2-7; CDR3: CASSLGQAGDEQYF; DNA: TGTGCCAGCAGCTTAGGACAGGCTGGCGACGAGCAGTACTTC
D: NA; size: NA; V: TRBV5-7; J: TRBJ1-3; CDR3: CASSFFREPGNTIYF; DNA: TGTGCCAGCAGCTTTTTTCGGGAACCTGGAAACACCATATATTTT
D: TRBD1; size: NA; V: TRBV28; J: TRBJ1-1; CDR3: CASSPGTANTEAFF; DNA: TGTGCCAGCAGTCCCGGGACAGCGAACACTGAAGCTTTCTTT
D: TRBD2; size: NA; V: TRBV15; J: TRBJ2-3; CDR3: CATSRGGGSADTQYF; DNA: TGTGCCACCAGCAGAGGGGGGGGGAGTGCAGATACGCAGTATTTT
D: NA; size: NA; V: TRBV7-8; J: TRBJ1-4; CDR3: CASSLVTERLEKLFF; DNA: TGTGCCAGCAGCTTAGTGACAGAACGACTTGAAAAACTGTTTTTT
D: NA; size: NA; V: TRBV7-2; J: TRBJ2-5; CDR3: CASSRFQETQYF; DNA: TGTGCCAGCAGCCGCTTCCAAGAGACCCAGTACTTC
D: NA; size: NA; V: TRBV20-1; J: TRBJ2-7; CDR3: CSARAGHEQYF; DNA: TGCAGTGCTAGGGCGGGGCACGAGCAGTACTTC